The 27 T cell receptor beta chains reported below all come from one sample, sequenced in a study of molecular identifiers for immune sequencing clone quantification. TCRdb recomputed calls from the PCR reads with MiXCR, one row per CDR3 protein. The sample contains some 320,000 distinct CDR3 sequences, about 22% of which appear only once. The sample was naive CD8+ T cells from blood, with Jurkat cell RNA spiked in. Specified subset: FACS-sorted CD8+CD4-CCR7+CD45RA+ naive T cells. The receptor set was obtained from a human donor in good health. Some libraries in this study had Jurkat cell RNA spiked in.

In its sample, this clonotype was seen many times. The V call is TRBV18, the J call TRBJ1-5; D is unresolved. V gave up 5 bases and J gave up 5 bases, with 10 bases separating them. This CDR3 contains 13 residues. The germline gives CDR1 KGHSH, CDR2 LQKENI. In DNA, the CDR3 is TGTGCCAGCTCAATCCGGACCGATCAGCCCCAGCATTTT. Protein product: CASSIRTDQPQHF.

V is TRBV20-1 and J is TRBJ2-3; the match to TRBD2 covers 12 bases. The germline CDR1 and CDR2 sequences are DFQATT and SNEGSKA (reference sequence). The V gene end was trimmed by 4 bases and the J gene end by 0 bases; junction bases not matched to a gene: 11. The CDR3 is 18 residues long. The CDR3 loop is CSAKTTTSGGTSTDTQYF. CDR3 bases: TGCAGTGCTAAGACCACTACTAGCGGGGGGACTAGCACAGATACGCAGTATTTT.

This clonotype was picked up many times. DNA for the CDR3: TGTGCCAGCAGCTTCTCGACGGTGGAGACCCAGTACTTC. Amino acid sequence: CASSFSTVETQYF. V and J are TRBV7-9 and TRBJ2-5; D not certain. V lost 3 bases to trimming and J lost 5 bases, with 10 bases between them. The CDR3 has 13 residues. Germline CDR1 SEHNR, CDR2 FQNEAQ (reference sequence).

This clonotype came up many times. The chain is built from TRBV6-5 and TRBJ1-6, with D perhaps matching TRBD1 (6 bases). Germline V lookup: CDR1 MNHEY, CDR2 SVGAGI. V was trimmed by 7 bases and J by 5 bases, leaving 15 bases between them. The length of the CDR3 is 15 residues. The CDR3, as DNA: TGTGCCAGCAATTATGGACAGCACAATAATTCACCCCTCCACTTT. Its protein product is CASNYGQHNNSPLHF.

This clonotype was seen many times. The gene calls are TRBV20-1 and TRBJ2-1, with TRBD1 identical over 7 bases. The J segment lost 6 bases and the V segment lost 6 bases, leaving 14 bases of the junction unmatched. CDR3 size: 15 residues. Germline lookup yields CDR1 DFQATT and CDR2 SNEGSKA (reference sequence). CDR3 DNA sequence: TGCAGTGCCAAAGTCCGGGACAGACCTTTCAATGAGCAGTTCTTC. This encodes CSAKVRDRPFNEQFF.

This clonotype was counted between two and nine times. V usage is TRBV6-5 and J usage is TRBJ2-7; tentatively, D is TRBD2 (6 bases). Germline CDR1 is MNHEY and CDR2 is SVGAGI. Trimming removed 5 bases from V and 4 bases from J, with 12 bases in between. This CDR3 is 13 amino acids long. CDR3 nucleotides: TGTGCCAGCAGTCTCGGGGGTTGGTACGAGCAGTACTTC. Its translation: CASSLGGWYEQYF.

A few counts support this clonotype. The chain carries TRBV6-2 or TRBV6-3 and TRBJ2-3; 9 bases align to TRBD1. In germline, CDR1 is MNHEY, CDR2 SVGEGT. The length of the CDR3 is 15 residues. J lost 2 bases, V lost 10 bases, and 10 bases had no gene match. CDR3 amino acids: CATLGDRAHTDTQYF. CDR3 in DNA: TGTGCCACCCTGGGGGACAGGGCGCACACAGATACGCAGTATTTT.

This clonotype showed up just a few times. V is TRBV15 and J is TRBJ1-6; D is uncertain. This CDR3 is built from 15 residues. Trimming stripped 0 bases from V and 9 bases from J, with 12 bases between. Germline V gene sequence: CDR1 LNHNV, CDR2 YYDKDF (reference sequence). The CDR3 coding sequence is TGTGCCACCAGCAGAGATCTGGGGTTGAGTTCACCCCTCCACTTT. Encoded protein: CATSRDLGLSSPLHF.

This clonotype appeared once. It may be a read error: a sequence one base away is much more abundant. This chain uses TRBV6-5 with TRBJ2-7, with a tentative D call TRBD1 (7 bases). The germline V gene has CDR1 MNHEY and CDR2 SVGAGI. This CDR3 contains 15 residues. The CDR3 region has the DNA TGTGCCAGCAGCTTCCAGGGGGGTAACTTCTACGGGCAGTACTTC. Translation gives CASSFQGGNFYGQYF.

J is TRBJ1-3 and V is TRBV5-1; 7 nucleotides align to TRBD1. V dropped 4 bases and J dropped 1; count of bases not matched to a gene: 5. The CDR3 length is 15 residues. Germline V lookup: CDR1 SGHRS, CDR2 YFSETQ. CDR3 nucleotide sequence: TGCGCCAGCAGCGGGCCCAGGGGGTCTGGAAACACCATATATTTT. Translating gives CASSGPRGSGNTIYF.

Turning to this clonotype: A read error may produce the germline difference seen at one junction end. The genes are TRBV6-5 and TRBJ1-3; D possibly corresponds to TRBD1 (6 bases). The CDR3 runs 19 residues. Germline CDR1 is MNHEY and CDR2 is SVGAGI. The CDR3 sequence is CASGYEPTGATPSGNTIYF. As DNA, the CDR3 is TGTGCCAGCGGTTACGAGCCGACAGGCGCGACTCCCTCTGGAAACACCATATACTTT.

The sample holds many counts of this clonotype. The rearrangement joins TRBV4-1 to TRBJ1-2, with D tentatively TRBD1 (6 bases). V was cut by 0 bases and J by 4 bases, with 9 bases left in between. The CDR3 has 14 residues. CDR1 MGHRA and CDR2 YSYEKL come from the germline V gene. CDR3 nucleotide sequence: TGCGCCAGCAGCCAAGACAGGGGAGGCTATGGCTACACCTTC. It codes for CASSQDRGGYGYTF.

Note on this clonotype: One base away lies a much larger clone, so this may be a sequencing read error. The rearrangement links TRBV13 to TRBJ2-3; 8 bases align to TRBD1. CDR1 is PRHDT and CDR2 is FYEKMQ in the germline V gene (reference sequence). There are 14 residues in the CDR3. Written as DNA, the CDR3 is TGTGCCAGCAGCCAAGGGACAGGAGACAGTGGAAATCGTTTT. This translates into CASSQGTGDSGNRF.

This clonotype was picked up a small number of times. DNA of the CDR3: TGTGCCTGGATAGCGGCTGAGCAGTTCTTC. This translates into CAWIAAEQFF. The chain links TRBV30 to TRBJ2-1; weak D call: TRBD2 (6 bases). The V gene's germline CDR1 is GTSNPN and CDR2 SVGIG (reference sequence). The CDR3 totals 10 residues. V lost 4 bases, J lost 9 bases, and 7 bases lay in between.

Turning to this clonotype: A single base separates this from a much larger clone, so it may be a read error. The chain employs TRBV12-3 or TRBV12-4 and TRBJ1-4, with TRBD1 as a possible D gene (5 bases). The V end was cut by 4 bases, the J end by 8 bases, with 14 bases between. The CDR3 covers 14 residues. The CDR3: CASSSGTLLEKLFF. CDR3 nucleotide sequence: TGTGCCAGCAGTTCCGGGACTCTCCTCGAAAAACTGTTTTTT.

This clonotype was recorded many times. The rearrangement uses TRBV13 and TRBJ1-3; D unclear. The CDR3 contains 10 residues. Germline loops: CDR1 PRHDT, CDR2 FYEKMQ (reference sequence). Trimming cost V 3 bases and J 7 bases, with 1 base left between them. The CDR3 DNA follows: TGTGCCAGCAGCTTCAACACCATATATTTT. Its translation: CASSFNTIYF. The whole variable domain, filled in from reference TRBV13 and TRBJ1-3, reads AAGVIQSPRHLIKEKRETATLKCYPIPRHDTVYWYQQGPGQDPQFLISFYEKMQSDKGSIPDRFSAQQFSDYHSELNMSSLELGDSALYFCASSFNTIYFGEGSWLTVV.

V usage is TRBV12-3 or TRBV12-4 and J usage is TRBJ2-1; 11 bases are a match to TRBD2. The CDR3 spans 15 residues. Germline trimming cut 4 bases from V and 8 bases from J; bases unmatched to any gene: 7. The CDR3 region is CASSYSSGRADEQFF. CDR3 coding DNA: TGTGCCAGCAGTTACAGTAGCGGGAGGGCCGATGAGCAGTTCTTC.

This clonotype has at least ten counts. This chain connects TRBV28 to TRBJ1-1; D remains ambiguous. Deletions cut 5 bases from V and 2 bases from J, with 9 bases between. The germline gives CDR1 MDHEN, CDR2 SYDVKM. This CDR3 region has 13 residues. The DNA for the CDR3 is TGTGCCAGCAGTCCGAGGGTTAACACTGAAGCTTTCTTT. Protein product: CASSPRVNTEAFF.

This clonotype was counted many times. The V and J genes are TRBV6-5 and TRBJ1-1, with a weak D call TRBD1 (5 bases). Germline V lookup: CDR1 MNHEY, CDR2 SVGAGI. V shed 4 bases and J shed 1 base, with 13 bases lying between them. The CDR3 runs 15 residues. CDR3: CASSWTGRANTEAFF. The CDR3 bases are TGTGCCAGCAGTTGGACGGGCAGGGCGAACACTGAAGCTTTCTTT.

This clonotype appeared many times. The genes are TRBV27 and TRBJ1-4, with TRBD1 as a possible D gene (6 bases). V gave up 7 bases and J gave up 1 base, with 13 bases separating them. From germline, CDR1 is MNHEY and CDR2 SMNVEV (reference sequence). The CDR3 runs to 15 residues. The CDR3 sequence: CASKLQGGTNEKLFF. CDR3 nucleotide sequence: TGTGCCAGCAAGTTACAGGGAGGAACTAATGAAAAACTGTTTTTT.

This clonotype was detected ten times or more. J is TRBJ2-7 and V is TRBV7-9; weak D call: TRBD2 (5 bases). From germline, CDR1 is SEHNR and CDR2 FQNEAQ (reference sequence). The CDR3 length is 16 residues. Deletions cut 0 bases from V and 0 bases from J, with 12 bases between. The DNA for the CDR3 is TGTGCCAGCAGCTTAGCAGACGGAGGTAGCTCCTACGAGCAGTACTTC. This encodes CASSLADGGSSYEQYF.

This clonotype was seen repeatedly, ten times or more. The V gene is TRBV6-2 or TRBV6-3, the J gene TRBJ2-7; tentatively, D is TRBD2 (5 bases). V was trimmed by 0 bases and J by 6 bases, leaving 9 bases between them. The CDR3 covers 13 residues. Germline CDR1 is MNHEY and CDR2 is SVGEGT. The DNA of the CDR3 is TGTGCCAGCAGTTACTCAGAGGGAAGCGAGCAGTACTTC. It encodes CASSYSEGSEQYF.

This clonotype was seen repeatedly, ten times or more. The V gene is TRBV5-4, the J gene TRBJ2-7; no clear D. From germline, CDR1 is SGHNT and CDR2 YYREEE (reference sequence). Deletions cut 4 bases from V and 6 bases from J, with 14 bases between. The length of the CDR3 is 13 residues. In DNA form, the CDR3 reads TGTGCCAGCAGCCCGGCCCTCGGGTCCGAGCAGTACTTC. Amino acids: CASSPALGSEQYF.

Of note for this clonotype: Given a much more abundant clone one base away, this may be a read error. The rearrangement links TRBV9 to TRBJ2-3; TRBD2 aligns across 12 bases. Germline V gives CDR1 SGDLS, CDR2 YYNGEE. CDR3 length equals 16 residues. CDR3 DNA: TGTGTCAGCAGCTTCCGACTAGCGGGAGATACAGATACGCAGTATTTT. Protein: CVSSFRLAGDTDTQYF.

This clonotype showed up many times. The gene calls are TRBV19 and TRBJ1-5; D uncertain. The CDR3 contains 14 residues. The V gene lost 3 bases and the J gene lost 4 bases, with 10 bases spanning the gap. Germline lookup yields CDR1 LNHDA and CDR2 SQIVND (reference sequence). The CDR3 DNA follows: TGTGCCAGTAGTATTCCGACCGGAAATCAGCCCCAGCATTTT. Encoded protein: CASSIPTGNQPQHF.

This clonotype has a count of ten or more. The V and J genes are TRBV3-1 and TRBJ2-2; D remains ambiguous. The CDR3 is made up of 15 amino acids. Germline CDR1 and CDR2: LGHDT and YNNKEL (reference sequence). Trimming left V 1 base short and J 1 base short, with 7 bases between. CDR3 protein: CASSQVGQNTGELFF. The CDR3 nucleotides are TGTGCCAGCAGCCAAGTAGGTCAGAACACCGGGGAGCTGTTTTTT.

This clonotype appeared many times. Written as DNA, the CDR3 is TGCGCCAGCAGCTCCGCGGCGGCTTATAGCACAGATACGCAGTATTTT. Translating gives CASSSAAAYSTDTQYF. The gene calls are TRBV5-1 and TRBJ2-3; D is ambiguous. V was clipped by 3 bases and J by 0 bases, with 14 bases between them. The CDR3 length is 16 residues. The V gene's germline CDR1 is SGHRS and CDR2 YFSETQ.